The next 20 T cell receptor beta chains were all read from a single sample in a study of T-cell reconstitution after alpha-beta-depleted transplantation in children. Researchers prepared the TCRbeta library using unique molecular identifiers, the study reports. In TCRdb, the PCR reads were re-called with MiXCR into one record per CDR3 protein. The table includes 7,000 to 9,500 distinct CDR3 sequences, around 30% detected once. The material was peripheral blood, obtained 60 days after TCRalphabeta/CD19-depleted stem cell transplant. The receptors derive from a boy younger than two who had a stem cell transplant for SCID, so the T cells may come from the graft donor.

In its sample, this clonotype is medium-sized. This chain uses TRBV7-9 with TRBJ1-5, with TRBD1 matching over 8 bases. V was pared by 5 bases and J by 6 bases, with 6 bases of the junction left unmatched. Germline V gene sequence: CDR1 SEHNR, CDR2 FQNEAQ (reference sequence). This CDR3 is 14 amino acids long. DNA for the CDR3: TGTGCCAGCAGCACCAGGGGGCTCGGTCAGCCCCAGCATTTT. Translated, it gives CASSTRGLGQPQHF.

This clonotype was recorded at least ten times. J is TRBJ1-6 and V is TRBV21-1; the D call of TRBD1 is as the table states it, not checked on the DNA. TRBV21-1 is a pseudogene locus. The CDR3 consists of 19 residues. The DNA for the CDR3 is TGTGCCAGCAGCAAAAGGGGGGAACAGGGGGATAGCTATAATTCACCCCTCCACTTT. This sequence encodes CASSKRGEQGDSYNSPLHF.

This clonotype was found many times. The V and J genes are TRBV9 and TRBJ1-6, with TRBD1 identical over 7 bases. The CDR3 sequence is 15 residues long. V lost 2 bases, J lost 3 bases, and 2 bases stayed unmatched. Per germline, CDR1 SGDLS and CDR2 YYNGEE. The CDR3 DNA follows: TGTGCCAGCAGCGTCGGACAGGTCTATAATTCACCCCTCCACTTT. Its translation is CASSVGQVYNSPLHF.

In its sample, this clonotype was seen a few times. V is TRBV18 and J is TRBJ1-6; D is unclear. CDR3 size: 14 residues. V lost 1 base to trimming and J lost 8 bases, with 9 bases between them. Per the germline V gene, CDR1 is KGHSH and CDR2 is LQKENI. This CDR3 reads CASSPLLGDSPLHF. The CDR3 DNA reads as TGTGCCAGCTCACCACTACTAGGTGATTCACCCCTCCACTTT.

The genes are TRBV11-2 and TRBJ2-7, with a tentative D call TRBD1 (6 bases). From germline, CDR1 is SGHAT and CDR2 FQNNGV. Trimming took 5 bases from V and 5 from J, leaving 19 bases between them. CDR3 length equals 15 residues. The CDR3: CASSVSRRDTHEQYF. For the CDR3, the DNA is TGTGCCAGCAGCGTTAGTCGCCGGGACACCCACGAGCAGTACTTC.

The rearrangement links TRBV5-1 to TRBJ2-6, with D tentatively TRBD1 (6 bases). The CDR3 spans 16 residues. CDR1 and CDR2 from the germline V gene are SGHRS and YFSETQ. The V and J ends lost 0 bases and 2 bases respectively, with 9 bases between them. CDR3 region: CASSLETGPGANVLTF. The CDR3 nucleotides read TGCGCCAGCAGCTTGGAAACAGGGCCTGGGGCCAACGTCCTGACTTTC.

Relative to its sample, this clonotype is medium-sized (0.01 to 0.1%). The chain joins TRBV20-1 to TRBJ1-4; 7 bases are shared with TRBD1. The CDR3 runs to 16 residues. Unmatched junction bases numbered 10, after V lost 6 bases and J lost 0 bases. Germline V gives CDR1 DFQATT, CDR2 SNEGSKA (reference sequence). The CDR3 is CSARDSYPATNEKLFF. Here the CDR3 DNA reads TGCAGTGCAAGGGACAGTTACCCTGCAACTAATGAAAAACTGTTTTTT.

This clonotype showed up just a few times. This sequence joins TRBV6-6 and TRBJ1-2; no firm D call. Per the germline V gene, CDR1 is MNHNY and CDR2 is SVGAGI (reference sequence). CDR3 size: 13 residues. Trimming took off 10 bases at V and 4 bases at J, with 16 bases between the two ends. The CDR3 loop is CAILSLGLYGYTF. CDR3 nucleotides: TGTGCCATCCTGTCTTTGGGCCTCTATGGCTACACCTTC.

This clonotype is judged medium-sized. The chain carries TRBV4-1 and TRBJ1-6; 7 nucleotides align to TRBD1. The CDR3 has 17 residues. Germline loops: CDR1 MGHRA, CDR2 YSYEKL. The ends lost 6 bases at V and 0 bases at J; junction bases unmatched: 8. This CDR3 is CASRRQGLYSYNSPLHF. For the CDR3, the DNA is TGCGCCAGCAGACGACAGGGTCTTTACTCCTATAATTCACCCCTCCACTTT.

By share, this clonotype ranks as medium-sized. This chain joins TRBV20-1 and TRBJ1-3; no firm D call. The V end lost 4 bases, the J end lost 0 bases, and 10 bases lay between the germline ends. CDR3 size: 14 residues. Germline CDR1 DFQATT, CDR2 SNEGSKA (reference sequence). CDR3 loop: CSAIDIPSGNTIYF. CDR3 sequence (DNA): TGCAGTGCTATAGACATACCCTCTGGAAACACCATATATTTT.

This clonotype was observed a single time. The genes are TRBV29-1 and TRBJ2-1; TRBD1 might be the D (6 bases). In germline, CDR1 is SQVTM, CDR2 ANQGSEA. Between the trimmed V and J ends, which lost 7 bases and 1 base, there was a span of 8 bases. The CDR3 runs 12 residues. The CDR3 sequence: CSAGQSYNEQFF. DNA of the CDR3: TGCAGCGCCGGACAGTCCTACAATGAGCAGTTCTTC.

In this sample, this clonotype is medium-sized. This sequence joins TRBV12-5 and TRBJ1-5; 7 bases line up with TRBD1. The CDR3 loop spans 19 amino acids. V gave up 0 bases and J gave up 5 bases; unmatched junction bases: 16. Germline V gene lookup returns CDR1 LGHNT and CDR2 FRNRAP. CDR3 nucleotides: TGTGCTAGTGGTTTGGTACGTCTCGGGGCAGGGGGGAAAGATCAGCCCCAGCATTTT. It codes for CASGLVRLGAGGKDQPQHF.

This clonotype counts as medium-sized. The genes are TRBV7-4 and TRBJ1-1; D call uncertain. Trimming removed 9 bases at V and 0 bases at J, with 20 bases between. Germline V gene lookup returns CDR1 SGHVT and CDR2 SQSDAQ. CDR3 size: 16 residues. Written as DNA, the CDR3 is TGTGCCAGGTGTAGGAACTACCCCATCATGAACACTGAAGCTTTCTTT. It specifies CARCRNYPIMNTEAFF.

This clonotype was seen repeatedly, ten times or more. The chain uses TRBV7-9 and TRBJ1-1; 9 bases fit TRBD1. The CDR3 extends over 16 amino acids. The germline CDR1 and CDR2 sequences are SEHNR and FQNEAQ (reference sequence). V shed 5 bases and J 1 base; nucleotides not matched to a gene: 8. The CDR3, as DNA: TGTGCCAGCAGCAGGACAGGGGTGTTCGGGAACACTGAAGCTTTCTTT. Translating gives CASSRTGVFGNTEAFF.

This clonotype was counted ten times or more. V and J are TRBV19 and TRBJ1-5; possibly TRBD1 for D (5 bases). V was pared by 5 bases and J by 5 bases, with 10 bases between. CDR1 LNHDA and CDR2 SQIVND come from the germline V gene (reference sequence). The CDR3 spans 13 residues. CDR3 DNA: TGTGCCAGTAGTCGATCGGGGCATCAGCCCCAGCATTTT. This encodes CASSRSGHQPQHF.

This clonotype was seen many times. This CDR3 is CASRRFWVPSSYNEQFF. The CDR3 nucleotides read TGTGCAAGTCGCCGATTCTGGGTCCCAAGCTCCTACAATGAGCAGTTCTTC. The chain links TRBV12-2 to TRBJ2-1; TRBD1 was called by the table and not checked on the DNA. TRBV12-2 corresponds to a pseudogene. This CDR3 has 17 residues.

There are many counts of this clonotype. The chain links TRBV10-1 to TRBJ2-4; D gene unclear. Germline V CDR1 and CDR2: WNHNN, SYGVQD (reference sequence). V gave up 5 bases and J gave up 7 bases, with 15 bases separating them. The CDR3 loop spans 14 amino acids. This CDR3 reads CASSSRGSTNIQYF. As DNA, the CDR3 is TGCGCCAGCAGTTCCCGTGGTAGTACGAACATTCAGTACTTC.

This clonotype is classed as medium-sized (0.01 to 0.1%). V gene TRBV7-9 combines with J gene TRBJ2-7; D uncertain. This CDR3 has 15 amino acids. Trimming stripped 4 bases from V and 3 bases from J, with 16 bases between. The germline V gene encodes CDR1 SEHNR and CDR2 FQNEAQ (reference sequence). The CDR3 region is CASSCENIQSYEQYF. CDR3 bases: TGTGCCAGCAGCTGCGAAAACATACAGAGCTACGAGCAGTACTTC. Filled out from reference TRBV7-9 and TRBJ2-7, the complete variable domain reads DTGVSQNPRHKITKRGQNVTFRCDPISEHNRLYWYRQTLGQGPEFLTYFQNEAQLEKSRLLSDRFSAERPKGSFSTLEIQRTEQGDSAMYLCASSCENIQSYEQYFGPGTRLTVT.

This clonotype is medium-sized (0.01 to 0.1%) within its sample. The V and J genes are TRBV5-1 and TRBJ1-6; D is unclear. The CDR3 totals 13 residues. Germline values: CDR1 SGHRS, CDR2 YFSETQ. Trimming left V 2 bases short and J 8 bases short, with 8 bases between. CDR3 in DNA: TGCGCCAGCAGCTTCGCTTGGGATTCACCCCTCCACTTT. Translated: CASSFAWDSPLHF.

This clonotype was counted many times. The V and J genes are TRBV7-9 and TRBJ1-1; tentatively, D is TRBD1 (5 bases). The CDR3 contains 14 residues. V was pared by 3 bases and J by 1 base, with 9 bases between. The germline V gene has CDR1 SEHNR and CDR2 FQNEAQ (reference sequence). The CDR3 sequence is CASSFMDTNTEAFF. As DNA, the CDR3 is TGTGCCAGCAGCTTTATGGACACGAACACTGAAGCTTTCTTT.